This T cell receptor beta chain is drawn from a study of shared T cell receptors in the human thymus. The CDR3 runs 15 residues. In germline, CDR1 is MNHEY, CDR2 SVGAGI. V lost 0 bases to trimming and J lost 4 bases, with 11 bases between them. Only in-frame clones appear in the TCRdb table, and some are missing; sequencing was by immunoSEQ multiplex PCR. The profile shows hundreds of thousands of clones, roughly 94% of them singletons. This receptor was obtained from a human donor. The chain employs TRBV6-5 and TRBJ2-3; a possible D gene is TRBD1 (7 bases). The sample taken for sequencing was thymocytes. CDR3 DNA sequence: TGTGCCAGCAGTTACTCGTCCAGGGGGGCAGATACGCAGTATTTT. It translates to CASSYSSRGADTQYF.